This T cell receptor beta chain was identified during a study of shared clonotypes between healthy human individuals. General study results and limits: Between a handful of donors, naive CD4 clonotypes were shared at a level of about 5%.

Only in-frame clones appear in the TCRdb table, and some are missing; sequencing was by immunoSEQ multiplex PCR. The sample has 2 million to 2.5 million clones, about 94% seen once. Of note for this clone: The target antigen is unknown.

Germline CDR1 and CDR2: MRHNA and SNTAGT. Trimming shortened V by 0 bases and J by 7 bases, and 15 bases separated the two germline ends. This CDR3 is built from 15 residues. The sequenced sample consisted of naive CD4+ T cells sorted from blood. Subset described: CD45RA+ positively selected. The chain employs TRBV6-4 and TRBJ1-2; D is undetermined. This TCR came from a man in his late teens or twenties in good health. CDR3 in DNA: TGTGCCAGCAGTGACTCTATGTCGGGGTTGGGTGGCTACACCTTC. This codes for CASSDSMSGLGGYTF.